This TCR beta chain was sequenced in a study of CD8 T cells in Susac syndrome. The authors sequenced TCR beta from blood CD8+ and CD4+ T cells. TEMRA cells were FACS-enriched, with CD8+ and CD4+ T cells isolated negatively. RNA was extracted with the RNeasy kit, and a quantity of roughly 0.5 to 1 ug was reverse transcribed using random hexamers. The TCR beta CDR3 was amplified by immunoSEQ multiplex PCR across 54 Vbeta, 13 Jbeta. TCRdb processed the immunoSEQ multiplex PCR reads anew with MiXCR; each CDR3 protein has one entry. The table shows roughly 140,000 distinct CDR3 sequences, with 85% to 95% occurring only once. V was shortened by 6 bases and J by 2 bases, with 11 bases between the two germline ends. CDR1 is MDHEN and CDR2 is SYDVKM in the germline V gene. CDR3 length equals 13 residues. Details on this clonotype: Its antigen is currently unknown.

Overall study results and limits: The study acknowledged a relatively small number of individuals in its TCR sequencing and HLA analysis.

V and J are TRBV28 and TRBJ2-7; D may be TRBD2 (5 bases). The sample consisted of CD8+ T cells from PBMCs. The source of this sequence is a human donor in good health. CDR3 bases: TGTGCCAGCAGCCGGGGATTCCCCTACGAGCAGTACTTC. Residues: CASSRGFPYEQYF.